This entry concerns a single T cell receptor (beta chain). The sample originates from a study of blood T cell repertoires in COVID-19. The overall study: Sample material is recorded as cDNA or gDNA derived from T cells, B-cell-depleted T cells, or PBMCs.

Authors' data handling: How many nucleated cells were present was estimated from reference gene primer amplification. Generated by immunoSEQ multiplex PCR, the TCRdb table keeps only in-frame clones and is missing some. The D gene and trimming were derived from the DNA, and the V and J assignments and clone size from that table. Among 210,000 or so clones listed, more than 80% were seen once. Per the germline V gene, CDR1 is LGHDT and CDR2 is YNNKEL (reference sequence). The CDR3 spans 14 residues. V lost 7 bases to trimming and J lost 0 bases, with 12 bases between them. Seattle enrolled patients during active infection and tracked them longitudinally.

Material for sequencing was peripheral blood. The chain joins TRBV3-1 (or the pseudogene TRBV3-2) to TRBJ1-1, with D possibly matching TRBD1 (5 bases). This TCR came from a woman at least 80 years old with COVID-19, enrolled during active disease. CDR3 protein: CASTSRGMNTEAFF. The CDR3 DNA follows: TGTGCCAGCACCTCCCGGGGGATGAACACTGAAGCTTTCTTT.